Sequencing of this T cell receptor beta chain was carried out in a study of T-cell memory formation after mild COVID-19. A single record per CDR3 protein comes from TCRdb applying MiXCR to the 5' RACE reads. The profile shows hundreds of thousands of distinct CDR3 sequences, more than 20% of them singletons. The CDR3 loop spans 15 amino acids. Germline CDR1 reads SNHLY; CDR2 reads FYNNEI. The V end was cut by 6 bases, the J end by 4 bases, with 16 bases between. The sequence was collected from a man between 18 and 29 years old who had mild COVID-19 (a few samples of this study predate the infection). Cell type and time point are not known. This chain joins TRBV2 and TRBJ1-5; D gene ambiguous. Sequenced material: PBMCs or a T cell subset sorted from them (not recorded which). In DNA form, the CDR3 reads TGTGCCAGCAGAGCTGCCGTAGCCGGGAATCAGCCCCAGCATTTT. Protein: CASRAAVAGNQPQHF.